The 31 T cell receptor beta chains presented below share a single source sample, sequenced in a study of identifying expanded T cells in peripheral blood. Assay: immunoSEQ multiplex PCR; the TCRdb copy retains only in-frame clones and omits some. The sample gives around 85,000 clones, about 88% of which show up once; around 17% is in the top ten. Sequenced sample: blood. The receptors derive from a person aged 18 to 75 in good health.

The chain employs TRBV28 and TRBJ2-7; maybe TRBD2 (5 bases). This CDR3 region has 15 residues. Germline assignment: CDR1 MDHEN and CDR2 SYDVKM. The V and J ends lost 2 bases and 1 base respectively, with 12 bases between them. CDR3 in DNA: TGTGCCAGCAGTTTACCGGGGATAGGGTCCTACGAGCAGTACTTC. Translated: CASSLPGIGSYEQYF. The entire variable domain, with the rest obtained from reference TRBV28 and TRBJ2-7, is as follows: DVKVTQSSRYLVKRTGEKVFLECVQDMDHENMFWYRQDPGLGLRLIYFSYDVKMKEKGDIPEGYSVSREKKERFSLILESASTNQTSMYLCASSLPGIGSYEQYFGPGTRLTVT.

V and J are TRBV9 and TRBJ1-6; no clear D gene. Per germline, CDR1 SGDLS and CDR2 YYNGEE. V lost 4 bases and J lost 5, with 7 bases in between. The CDR3 is 13 amino acids. In nucleotides, the CDR3 is TGTGCCAGCAGCCTAAGCGATAATTCACCCCTCCACTTT. It translates to CASSLSDNSPLHF.

This clone was found once. This chain links TRBV4-1 with TRBJ2-7; 7 bases are a match to TRBD2. V lost 3 bases to trimming and J lost 5 bases; unmatched junction nucleotides: 10. The germline gives CDR1 MGHRA, CDR2 YSYEKL. CDR3 size: 15 residues. CDR3 DNA sequence: TGCGCCAGCAGCCAGGGAGGGTGGCCCAGCAACGAGCAGTACTTC. Its translation is CASSQGGWPSNEQYF.

This chain joins TRBV7-6 and TRBJ1-1, with 8 bases fitting TRBD1. V shed 1 base and J 3 bases; nucleotides not matched to a gene: 10. The CDR3 extends over 17 amino acids. CDR1 is SGHVS, CDR2 FNYEAQ, per germline. The CDR3 spells CASSLGRGRVGDTEAFF. The DNA for the CDR3 is TGTGCCAGCAGCTTAGGCAGGGGGCGGGTCGGGGACACTGAAGCTTTCTTT.

Only a few counts were recorded for this clone. This rearrangement joins TRBV5-4 to TRBJ1-3; D possibly corresponds to TRBD1 (5 bases). Looked up from germline, CDR1 is SGHNT and CDR2 is YYREEE (reference sequence). The CDR3 is 15 residues long. Between the trimmed V and J ends, which lost 0 bases and 4 bases, there was a span of 11 bases. In nucleotides, the CDR3 is TGTGCCAGCAGCTTGGGGGGCATGATGGGAAACACCATATATTTT. Its translation is CASSLGGMMGNTIYF.

This chain links TRBV12-2 with TRBJ2-5; the D call TRBD2 from the table was never checked on the DNA. TRBV12-2 is reported as a pseudogene. The CDR3 runs to 16 residues. The CDR3: CASRLPGGGFLETQYF. The CDR3 region has the DNA TGTGCAAGTCGCTTACCAGGCGGGGGGTTCCTAGAGACCCAGTACTTC.

In DNA form, the CDR3 reads TGTGCCAGTAGTATTTCAGTTTGGGGAAATCAGCCCCAGCATTTT. Translated: CASSISVWGNQPQHF. The chain is built from TRBV19 and TRBJ1-5, with D uncertain. CDR1 LNHDA and CDR2 SQIVND come from the germline V gene (reference sequence). V lost 3 bases to trimming and J lost 4 bases, with 13 bases between them. CDR3 length equals 15 residues.

The rearrangement links TRBV10-3 to TRBJ2-2; 9 bases are shared with TRBD2. V trimming: 0 bases; J trimming: 2 bases; junction bases outside the gene matches: 13. Germline assignment: CDR1 ENHRY and CDR2 SYGVKD. This CDR3 region has 20 residues. CDR3 region: CAISESNFLAGSQNTGELFF. The CDR3 DNA reads as TGTGCCATCAGTGAGTCGAATTTTCTAGCGGGGAGTCAAAACACCGGGGAGCTGTTTTTT.

The gene calls are TRBV7-2 and TRBJ2-3; D may be TRBD2 (6 bases). Trimming took off 3 bases at V and 2 bases at J, with 15 bases between the two ends. The CDR3 has 16 amino acids. Germline CDR1 is SGHTA and CDR2 is FQGNSA. CDR3 in amino acids: CASSLAGAGITDTQYF. DNA of the CDR3: TGTGCCAGCAGCTTGGCCGGGGCGGGGATCACAGATACGCAGTATTTT.

The gene calls are TRBV11-2 and TRBJ2-1; 8 nucleotides agree with TRBD2. The CDR3 sequence is 15 residues long. Losses at the gene ends were 2 bases for V and 6 bases for J; bases not matched to a gene: 6. Germline V gene data show CDR1 as SGHAT and CDR2 as FQNNGV. The CDR3 sequence is CASSLRGGTSNEQFF. CDR3 DNA: TGTGCCAGCAGCTTACGCGGGGGGACTTCCAATGAGCAGTTCTTC.

This chain joins TRBV7-2 and TRBJ2-7; no clear D gene. Germline V lookup: CDR1 SGHTA, CDR2 FQGNSA. CDR3 size: 13 residues. The germline V and J ends were trimmed by 0 bases and 2 bases, with 5 bases remaining between them. The CDR3 sequence: CASSLAGAYEQYF. CDR3 coding DNA: TGTGCCAGCAGCTTAGCCGGCGCCTACGAGCAGTACTTC. Full variable domain (outside the CDR3, taken from reference TRBV7-2 and TRBJ2-7): GAGVSQSPSNKVTEKGKDVELRCDPISGHTALYWYRQSLGQGLEFLIYFQGNSAPDKSGLPSDRFSAERTGGSVSTLTIQRTQQEDSAVYLCASSLAGAYEQYFGPGTRLTVT.

The V and J genes are TRBV6-5 and TRBJ1-5; D is unresolved. Trimming shortened V by 5 bases and J by 5 bases, and 13 bases separated the two germline ends. Germline V gene data show CDR1 as MNHEY and CDR2 as SVGAGI. CDR3 size: 14 residues. In DNA form, the CDR3 reads TGTGCCAGCAGTAGAGACGGTTCTTATCAGCCCCAGCATTTT. Translation: CASSRDGSYQPQHF.

The V and J genes are TRBV14 and TRBJ2-1; the D call may be TRBD1 or TRBD2 (5 bases each). V was pared by 3 bases and J by 7 bases, with 16 bases between. The CDR3 is 15 residues long. Looked up from germline, CDR1 is SGHDN and CDR2 is FVKESK. In nucleotides, the CDR3 is TGTGCCAGCAGCCATATGGGGGACGTAATAAATGAGCAGTTCTTC. It translates to CASSHMGDVINEQFF.

The V call is TRBV11-2, the J call TRBJ2-1; maybe TRBD2 (7 bases). The CDR3 runs to 16 residues. From germline, CDR1 is SGHAT and CDR2 FQNNGV. Trimming removed 3 bases at V and 8 bases at J, with 20 bases between. CDR3 sequence: CASSFSGGGARDEQFF. The CDR3 nucleotides are TGTGCCAGCAGCTTTTCCGGAGGGGGGGCCAGGGATGAGCAGTTCTTC. Combining the CDR3 with reference TRBV11-2 and TRBJ2-1 gives the whole variable domain EAGVAQSPRYKIIEKRQSVAFWCNPISGHATLYWYQQILGQGPKLLIQFQNNGVVDDSQLPKDRFSAERLKGVDSTLKIQPAKLEDSAVYLCASSFSGGGARDEQFFGPGTRLTVL.

The chain carries TRBV5-6 and TRBJ2-5; 10 bases match TRBD1. Losses at the gene ends were 4 bases for V and 3 bases for J; bases not matched to a gene: 6. The CDR3 extends over 15 amino acids. Germline assignment: CDR1 SGHDT and CDR2 YYEEEE. CDR3 amino acids: CASSLRTGGEETQYF. The CDR3 coding sequence is TGTGCCAGCAGCCTTAGGACAGGGGGGGAAGAGACCCAGTACTTC.

The chain combines TRBV29-1 with TRBJ1-4, with D possibly matching TRBD1 (6 bases). Looked up from germline, CDR1 is SQVTM and CDR2 is ANQGSEA. The CDR3 runs 15 residues. Trimming cost V 5 bases and J 3 bases, with 16 bases left between them. The CDR3 region is CSVRGNGPSNEKLFF. CDR3 DNA sequence: TGCAGCGTTAGGGGGAACGGCCCTTCTAATGAAAAACTGTTTTTT.

V and J are TRBV5-4 and TRBJ2-5, with TRBD2 matching 12 bases. The CDR3 loop spans 17 amino acids. Germline trimming cut 4 bases from V and 1 base from J; bases unmatched to any gene: 8. Germline lookup yields CDR1 SGHNT and CDR2 YYREEE (reference sequence). The DNA for the CDR3 is TGTGCCAGCAGCCCAGGACTAGCGGGGAGAGTCCAAGAGACCCAGTACTTC. Translation: CASSPGLAGRVQETQYF.

This chain links TRBV4-3 with TRBJ2-6; 7 bases are shared with TRBD2. Germline CDR1 reads LGHNA; CDR2 reads YSLEER. V gave up 0 bases and J gave up 0 bases; unmatched junction bases: 8. The CDR3 runs to 19 residues. In DNA form, the CDR3 reads TGCGCCAGCAGCCAAGATGGGGGGGGACGGACCTCTGGGGCCAACGTCCTGACTTTC. Translating gives CASSQDGGGRTSGANVLTF.

The genes are TRBV5-1 and TRBJ1-1; D not certain. Germline loops: CDR1 SGHRS, CDR2 YFSETQ. CDR3 length equals 16 residues. The germline V and J ends were trimmed by 9 bases and 0 bases, with 21 bases remaining between them. CDR3 loop: CATRTGMGSMNTEAFF. The CDR3 DNA follows: TGCGCCACCCGGACGGGCATGGGGTCCATGAACACTGAAGCTTTCTTT.

The J gene is TRBJ2-2, the V gene TRBV6-1; a possible D gene is TRBD2 (6 bases). The V gene lost 7 bases and the J gene lost 7 bases, with 13 bases spanning the gap. This CDR3 has 13 amino acids. Germline CDR1 reads MNHNS; CDR2 reads SASEGT. In DNA, the CDR3 is TGTGCCAGCATTAGCGGCCAGGGCGGGGAGCTGTTTTTT. As protein: CASISGQGGELFF.

The chain links TRBV7-2 to TRBJ2-3; D is uncertain. CDR1 is SGHTA and CDR2 is FQGNSA in the germline V gene. This CDR3 has 12 amino acids. Trimming took off 4 bases at V and 4 bases at J, with 6 bases between the two ends. This CDR3 reads CASSSSSDTQYF. The CDR3 nucleotides read TGTGCCAGCAGCTCTAGTTCAGATACGCAGTATTTT. Based on the CDR3 plus reference TRBV7-2 and TRBJ2-3, the full variable domain is GAGVSQSPSNKVTEKGKDVELRCDPISGHTALYWYRQSLGQGLEFLIYFQGNSAPDKSGLPSDRFSAERTGGSVSTLTIQRTQQEDSAVYLCASSSSSDTQYFGPGTRLTVL.

The gene calls are TRBV5-4 and TRBJ2-2; 8 positions agree with TRBD1. The V and J ends lost 4 bases and 3 bases, in that order; junction bases with no gene match: 8. CDR1 SGHNT and CDR2 YYREEE come from the germline V gene (reference sequence). The CDR3 consists of 16 residues. CDR3 nucleotides: TGTGCCAGCAGCAGCACGAACAGGGGGGACACCGGGGAGCTGTTTTTT. Translation gives CASSSTNRGDTGELFF.

This chain connects TRBV27 to TRBJ2-7; 8 bases align to TRBD2. V shed 5 bases and J 3 bases; nucleotides not matched to a gene: 15. The CDR3 totals 17 residues. Germline V gene data show CDR1 as MNHEY and CDR2 as SMNVEV (reference sequence). CDR3 DNA sequence: TGTGCCAGCAGTCCCCCGGGGGGGCTCTCCGTCTTCTACGAGCAGTACTTC. Encoded protein: CASSPPGGLSVFYEQYF.

CDR3 residues: CASSVNRDRGEQYF. For the CDR3, the DNA is TGTGCCAGCTCAGTTAACCGGGACAGAGGCGAGCAGTACTTC. V usage is TRBV27 and J usage is TRBJ2-7; TRBD1 agrees at 7 bases. This CDR3 is 14 amino acids long. Germline loops: CDR1 MNHEY, CDR2 SMNVEV (reference sequence). With V trimmed by 8 bases and J by 6 bases, 13 bases remained unmatched.

V is TRBV11-2 and J is TRBJ1-4; possible D gene TRBD1, 5 bases. V gave up 0 bases and J gave up 6 bases, with 14 bases separating them. CDR1 and CDR2 (germline): SGHAT, FQNNGV. This CDR3 is 16 amino acids long. As DNA, the CDR3 is TGTGCCAGCAGCTTAGACAGCAGGGTCGTATATGAAAAACTGTTTTTT. It specifies CASSLDSRVVYEKLFF.

This chain uses TRBV7-6 with TRBJ2-1; tentative D call: TRBD1 (6 bases). Germline V gives CDR1 SGHVS, CDR2 FNYEAQ. The CDR3 length is 15 residues. The germline V and J ends were trimmed by 0 bases and 2 bases, with 8 bases remaining between them. CDR3 amino acids: CASSLATGTYNEQFF. CDR3 nucleotides: TGTGCCAGCAGCTTAGCGACAGGTACCTACAATGAGCAGTTCTTC. Combining the CDR3 with reference TRBV7-6 and TRBJ2-1 gives the whole variable domain GAGVSQSPRYKVTKRGQDVALRCDPISGHVSLYWYRQALGQGPEFLTYFNYEAQQDKSGLPNDRFSAERPEGSISTLTIQRTEQRDSAMYRCASSLATGTYNEQFFGPGTRLTVL.

This CDR3 reads CASSLMPGELFF. The DNA of the CDR3 is TGTGCCAGCAGCTTAATGCCCGGGGAGCTGTTTTTT. V gene TRBV5-6 combines with J gene TRBJ2-2; D call uncertain. The CDR3 consists of 12 residues. V was trimmed by 2 bases and J by 6 bases, leaving 5 bases between them. Germline assignment: CDR1 SGHDT and CDR2 YYEEEE.

V gene TRBV18 combines with J gene TRBJ1-3; tentatively, D is TRBD1 (5 bases). CDR3 length: 16 amino acids. In germline, CDR1 is KGHSH, CDR2 LQKENI. V gave up 2 bases and J gave up 2 bases, with 13 bases separating them. CDR3 amino acids: CASSPDSGGAGNTIYF. DNA for the CDR3: TGTGCCAGCTCACCAGACAGCGGTGGGGCTGGAAACACCATATATTTT.

The J gene is TRBJ2-7, the V gene TRBV27; a possible D gene is TRBD2 (6 bases). This CDR3 region has 13 residues. V lost 4 bases to trimming and J lost 2 bases, with 9 bases between them. Per germline, CDR1 MNHEY and CDR2 SMNVEV (reference sequence). CDR3 sequence: CASSWGTPYEQYF. The CDR3, as DNA: TGTGCCAGCAGTTGGGGGACTCCCTACGAGCAGTACTTC.

For the CDR3, the DNA is TGTGCCAGCAGGCGGACGGCAACTGGTGAAGCTTTCTTT. Protein product: CASRRTATGEAFF. V and J are TRBV6-5 and TRBJ1-1, with D uncertain. Germline V gene data show CDR1 as MNHEY and CDR2 as SVGAGI. Trimming pared 6 bases from V and 7 bases from J, leaving 15 bases between. The CDR3 is made up of 13 amino acids.

This CDR3 is CATLGTGANVLTF. The CDR3 DNA follows: TGTGCCACCCTTGGGACAGGGGCCAACGTCCTGACTTTC. This chain connects TRBV6-6 to TRBJ2-6; D perhaps matches TRBD1 (6 bases). The V end was cut by 10 bases, the J end by 4 bases, with 11 bases between. The CDR3 is 13 amino acids. Germline lookup yields CDR1 MNHNY and CDR2 SVGAGI (reference sequence).